This T cell receptor beta chain was sequenced during a study of cytomegalovirus exposure and HLA in healthy donors. With 60 Vbeta and 13 Jbeta primers, the PCR was carried out. Sequencing used immunoSEQ multiplex PCR; TCRdb keeps in-frame clones, though not all of them. This table holds fewer than 95,000 clones, around 82% found once. While unrecorded immune exposures were likely, the donors were nominally healthy when sampled. The germline V gene has CDR1 SGHTA and CDR2 FQGNSA. The CDR3 is made up of 15 amino acids. Source material: PBMCs. This TCR was recovered from a man aged 18 to 29 in good health and CMV-seronegative. This chain connects TRBV7-2 to TRBJ2-5, with unresolved D. The better agreement between TRBJ2-7 and the DNA end casts doubt on the J call. The CDR3 region is CASSLGGPLSYEQYF. For the CDR3, the DNA is TGTGCCAGCAGCTTAGGTGGGCCCCTCTCCTACGAGCAGTACTTC.